The 6 T cell receptor beta chains below come from one sample, sequenced in a study of cytomegalovirus exposure and HLA in healthy donors. Both 60 Vbeta primers and 13 Jbeta primers went into the PCR. Repertoires were generated with immunoSEQ multiplex PCR, while TCRdb's copy carries only in-frame clones and drops some. Among approximately 100,000 clones, more than 75% were seen once, and the ten largest hold approximately 3.9%. Sequenced material: PBMCs. These receptors all stem from a woman aged 40 to 50 in good health and CMV-seronegative.

This chain uses TRBV13 with TRBJ2-1; D is possibly TRBD2 (6 bases). Germline V gene sequence: CDR1 PRHDT, CDR2 FYEKMQ (reference sequence). This CDR3 is built from 15 residues. The germline V and J ends were trimmed by 5 bases and 7 bases, with 18 bases remaining between them. CDR3 DNA: TGTGCCAGCAGCCCTAGCGTGGGGATAGGGAATGAGCAGTTCTTC. Its translation is CASSPSVGIGNEQFF.

The gene calls are TRBV5-4 and TRBJ1-1, with a weak D call TRBD1 (6 bases). This CDR3 is built from 13 residues. V lost 4 bases, J lost 5 bases, and 12 bases lay in between. Germline values: CDR1 SGHNT, CDR2 YYREEE (reference sequence). CDR3 sequence reads: CASSTQGPTEAFF. The CDR3, as DNA: TGTGCCAGCAGCACACAGGGTCCAACTGAAGCTTTCTTT.

The chain employs TRBV9 and TRBJ1-2; 7 nucleotides agree with TRBD1. Trimming removed 4 bases from V and 7 bases from J; junction bases left unmatched: 13. The CDR3 covers 15 residues. Germline CDR1 SGDLS, CDR2 YYNGEE. The CDR3 loop is CASSPRGGQPFGYTF. The CDR3 DNA reads as TGTGCCAGCAGCCCCCGAGGGGGACAGCCGTTTGGCTACACCTTC.

This rearrangement joins TRBV19 to TRBJ1-2; D may be TRBD1 (5 bases). Germline V gives CDR1 LNHDA, CDR2 SQIVND (reference sequence). The CDR3 is 13 amino acids. Trimming took off 3 bases at V and 2 bases at J, with 7 bases between the two ends. The chain's CDR3 is CASSMPGNYGYTF. In nucleotides, the CDR3 is TGTGCCAGTAGTATGCCAGGGAACTATGGCTACACCTTC.

J is TRBJ2-7 and V is TRBV18, with D perhaps matching TRBD2 (5 bases). Per the germline V gene, CDR1 is KGHSH and CDR2 is LQKENI. The CDR3 is made up of 14 amino acids. Trimming took 3 bases from V and 3 from J, leaving 12 bases between them. In DNA, the CDR3 is TGTGCCAGCTCACCGCCTCTTGGAGGCTACGAGCAGTACTTC. This encodes CASSPPLGGYEQYF. Looking up the rest from reference TRBV18 and TRBJ2-7 gives the full variable domain: NAGVMQNPRHLVRRRGQEARLRCSPMKGHSHVYWYRQLPEEGLKFMVYLQKENIIDESGMPKERFSAEFPKEGPSILRIQQVVRGDSAAYFCASSPPLGGYEQYFGPGTRLTVT.

V gene TRBV30 combines with J gene TRBJ1-6; possibly TRBD1 for D (6 bases). In germline, CDR1 is GTSNPN, CDR2 SVGIG (reference sequence). Trimming removed 5 bases at V and 4 bases at J, with 9 bases between. This CDR3 contains 13 residues. In DNA form, the CDR3 reads TGTGCCTGGGGGGACAATTATAATTCACCCCTCCACTTT. Its protein product is CAWGDNYNSPLHF.